This is a list of T cell receptor beta chains from one sample in a study of shared clonotypes between healthy human individuals. The protocol was immunoSEQ multiplex PCR, while the TCRdb copy is restricted to in-frame clones and leaves out a portion. The sample lists approximately 530,000 clones, 95% to 96% occurring once. Sequencing input: naive CD4+ T cells sorted from blood. The source is a woman aged 30 to 39 in good health. CDR3s include the opening cysteine and the closing phenylalanine or tryptophan. The D gene is left open where the match is weak. The size entry is marked missing in some rows and otherwise reads once, few, many or a size class.

>NA|TRBJ2-7|TRBV10-3|TRBD2
TGTGCCATCAGCTATCACGAGGCGGGGGGGACCTACGAGCAGTACTTC
CAISYHEAGGTYEQYF
>NA|TRBJ2-5|TRBV30|NA
TGTGCCTGGAGGAACGTAGGGACCCAGTACTTC
CAWRNVGTQYF
>NA|TRBJ2-7|TRBV6-4|NA
TGTGCCAGCAGTCCCTTTGGGAGCGGAGCCTCCAACGAGCAGTACTTC
CASSPFGSGASNEQYF
>NA|TRBJ2-3|TRBV6-5|NA
TGTGCCAGCAGTACGACCACAGATACGCAGTATTTT
CASSTTTDTQYF
>NA|TRBJ2-2|TRBV7-8|NA
TGTGCCAGCAGCTTAGCAGGGTTGGGCGGGGAGCTGTTTTTT
CASSLAGLGGELFF
>NA|TRBJ2-3|TRBV13|NA
TGTGCCAGCAGCTTAGGGGTAGTCCCAGATACGCAGTATTTT
CASSLGVVPDTQYF
>NA|TRBJ1-2|TRBV2|NA
TGTGCCAGCAGTGGTGACGGCAGGGGATACATAAGCTACACCTTC
CASSGDGRGYISYTF
>NA|TRBJ1-4|TRBV11-2|NA
TGTGCCAGCAGCTCGACCCTCGGGGCGGCGGAAAAACTGTTTTTT
CASSSTLGAAEKLFF
>NA|TRBJ2-3|TRBV28|TRBD2
TGTGCCAGCAGTTTAATATGGGTGGGAGGGGACACAGATACGCAGTATTTT
CASSLIWVGGDTDTQYF
>NA|TRBJ1-5|TRBV27|NA
TGTGCCAGCAGCGTCGGAGGGGCTCAGCCCCAGCATTTT
CASSVGGAQPQHF
>NA|TRBJ2-1|TRBV7-9|TRBD1
TGTGCCAGCAGGCGAGGGTCTGGGACAGACGGCCCCAATGAGCAGTTCTTC
CASRRGSGTDGPNEQFF
>NA|TRBJ2-7|TRBV5-4|NA
TGTGCCAGCAGCTTGGTCCCAGGGGAATCTTACGAGCAGTACTTC
CASSLVPGESYEQYF
>NA|TRBJ1-1|TRBV7-2|NA
TGTGCCAGCAGCCGGGACGGGAACACTGAAGCTTTCTTT
CASSRDGNTEAFF
>NA|TRBJ2-7|TRBV28|NA
TGTGCCAGCAGTTTGAGATCTTACGAGCAGTACTTC
CASSLRSYEQYF
>once|TRBJ1-1|TRBV19|NA
TGTGCCAGTAGTATAGGGGACCAGAACACTGAAGCTTTCTTT
CASSIGDQNTEAFF
>NA|TRBJ1-1|TRBV29-1|NA
TGCAGCGTTGGGTGGTTCACTGAAGCTTTCTTT
CSVGWFTEAFF
>NA|TRBJ2-5|TRBV28|NA
TGTGCCAGCAGTTTAAAGGCGATGAAAGAGACCCAGTACTTC
CASSLKAMKETQYF
>NA|TRBJ2-1|TRBV5-6|NA
TGTGCCAGCAGCTACCAGGAACGGCAGTTCTTC
CASSYQERQFF
>NA|TRBJ2-2|TRBV7-6|TRBD1
TGTGCCAGCAGCTTAACTTCCCAGGGGGCCACCGGGGAGCTGTTTTTT
CASSLTSQGATGELFF
>once|TRBJ2-3|TRBV6-1|NA
TGTGCCAGCAGTGACTTGCGCTTCTTAGCAGATACGCAGTATTTT
CASSDLRFLADTQYF
>NA|TRBJ2-2|TRBV19|TRBD2
TGTGCCAGTAGTATCCGACTAGCGGGAGGGCTAACCGGGGAGCTGTTTTTT
CASSIRLAGGLTGELFF
>NA|TRBJ1-3|TRBV28|NA
TGTGCCAGCAGCGCGACAGGCTCTGGAAACACCATATATTTT
CASSATGSGNTIYF
>NA|TRBJ2-4|TRBV28|TRBD2
TGTGCCAGCAGGCGTGGACTAGCTGACCTAGCCAAAAACATTCAGTACTTC
CASRRGLADLAKNIQYF
>NA|TRBJ1-1|TRBV18|NA
TGTGCCAGCTCCGAGGGGGGCGCCACTGAAGCTTTCTTT
CASSEGGATEAFF
>NA|TRBJ2-1|TRBV27|TRBD2
TGTGCCAGCACTCCCCTTGCGGGAGGGGACAATGAGCAGTTCTTC
CASTPLAGGDNEQFF
>NA|TRBJ1-5|TRBV30|NA
TGTGCCTGGAACAGTTGGGGGGAGAATCAGCCCCAGCATTTT
CAWNSWGENQPQHF
>NA|TRBJ2-3|TRBV7-9|NA
TGTGCCAGCAGCCCGCCGGGGGTAGCGGTAGACACAGATACGCAGTATTTT
CASSPPGVAVDTDTQYF
>NA|TRBJ2-1|TRBV6-1|TRBD1
TGTGCCAGTTACCTCAGGGGGCTCAGTGAGCAGTTCTTC
CASYLRGLSEQFF
>NA|TRBJ2-1|TRBV9|TRBD2
TGTGCCAGCAGCGGGGCGGGAGGTTCGCAGTTCTTC
CASSGAGGSQFF
>NA|TRBJ2-7|TRBV21-1|NA
TGTGCCAGCAGCAGTAGACTAGCGGGCGGTTCCTACGAGCAGTACTTC
CASSSRLAGGSYEQYF
>NA|TRBJ1-3|TRBV7-2|NA
TGTGCCAGCAGCTTAGGTGGAAACACCATATATTTT
CASSLGGNTIYF
>NA|TRBJ1-5|TRBV19|TRBD1
TGTGCCAGTAGGCGACAGGGTAGTCAGCCCCAGCATTTT
CASRRQGSQPQHF
>NA|TRBJ2-5|TRBV28|NA
TGTGCCAGCAGTTTGTATGAGACCCAGTACTTC
CASSLYETQYF
>NA|TRBJ2-7|TRBV28|TRBD1
TGTGCCAGCAGCCCGCCGGACAGGGCCTACGAGCAGTACTTC
CASSPPDRAYEQYF
>NA|TRBJ1-1|TRBV27|NA
TGTGCCAGCCAGAGGGGTATGAACACTGAAGCTTTCTTT
CASQRGMNTEAFF